A single sample gave rise to the 7 T cell receptor beta chains below, sequenced in a study of beta chain features in type 1 diabetes. The entirety of the isolated RNA underwent reverse transcription, so expressed TCRB transcripts were sequenced. Sequencing was performed with immunoSEQ multiplex PCR; in TCRdb, only in-frame clones are kept and a portion is missing. The table has around 140,000 clones, around 8.8% seen once; the top ten hold roughly 0.75%. General study findings and limits: Type 1 diabetes patients showed a moderate but significant shortening of TCRB CDR3s in all four CD4+ subsets.

For these TCRs, the target antigens are not known. The sample taken for sequencing was central memory CD4+ T cells from blood. These receptors all stem from a man between 25 and 39 years old with type 1 diabetes.

This clone appeared many times. The chain combines TRBV2 with TRBJ2-1; D is perhaps TRBD1 (5 bases). CDR3 length: 13 residues. Germline values: CDR1 SNHLY, CDR2 FYNNEI. V lost 7 bases and J lost 5, with 12 bases in between. The CDR3 coding sequence is TGTGCCAGCACACAGGTGCTTAACAATGAGCAGTTCTTC. Protein: CASTQVLNNEQFF.

The rearrangement links TRBV5-4 to TRBJ2-3, with TRBD2 identical over 8 bases. The CDR3 has 16 amino acids. Germline CDR1 and CDR2: SGHNT and YYREEE (reference sequence). Germline trimming cut 4 bases from V and 0 bases from J; bases unmatched to any gene: 7. The CDR3 sequence is CASSPAGGGSTDTQYF. In nucleotides, the CDR3 is TGTGCCAGCAGCCCAGCGGGCGGGGGGAGCACAGATACGCAGTATTTT.

This clone was counted only a few times. V and J are TRBV16 and TRBJ1-2, with 7 bases identical to TRBD1. The ends lost 3 bases at V and 7 bases at J; junction bases unmatched: 5. The CDR3 is made up of 13 amino acids. Germline loops: CDR1 KGHSY, CDR2 FQNENV. The CDR3: CASSHDRAFGYTF. The DNA for the CDR3 is TGTGCCAGCAGCCACGACAGGGCTTTTGGCTACACCTTC.

The chain carries TRBV7-2 and TRBJ2-3; D may be TRBD2 (6 bases). Germline CDR1 reads SGHTA; CDR2 reads FQGNSA. V lost 2 bases to trimming and J lost 2 bases, with 8 bases between them. This CDR3 region has 14 residues. The CDR3: CASSLSRDTDTQYF. The CDR3 coding sequence is TGTGCCAGCAGCTTATCGCGGGACACAGATACGCAGTATTTT.

This clone was seen a few times. The CDR3, as DNA: TGTGCCAGCTCACCCCGAAGCTTTGAAAAACTGTTTTTT. Translating gives CASSPRSFEKLFF. The J gene is TRBJ1-4, the V gene TRBV18; D unresolved. Per the germline V gene, CDR1 is KGHSH and CDR2 is LQKENI. V gave up 3 bases and J gave up 7 bases, with 9 bases separating them. CDR3 size: 13 residues. Looking up the rest from reference TRBV18 and TRBJ1-4 gives the full variable domain: NAGVMQNPRHLVRRRGQEARLRCSPMKGHSHVYWYRQLPEEGLKFMVYLQKENIIDESGMPKERFSAEFPKEGPSILRIQQVVRGDSAAYFCASSPRSFEKLFFGSGTQLSVL.

Only a few counts were recorded for this clone. The chain employs TRBV4-1 and TRBJ1-2; D possibly corresponds to TRBD1 (5 bases). The CDR3 spans 17 residues. CDR1 and CDR2 from the germline V gene are MGHRA and YSYEKL. V was pared by 1 base and J by 5 bases, with 20 bases between. CDR3 region: CASSQVSLALGGYGYTF. The CDR3 DNA follows: TGCGCCAGCAGCCAAGTATCCCTCGCTCTCGGGGGATATGGCTACACCTTC.

This chain links TRBV6-1 with TRBJ1-1, with unresolved D. Trimming removed 2 bases at V and 5 bases at J, with 15 bases between. Germline V lookup: CDR1 MNHNS, CDR2 SASEGT. CDR3 length equals 15 residues. CDR3 protein: CASSEITGRATEAFF. The DNA of the CDR3 is TGTGCCAGCAGTGAAATTACGGGGAGAGCGACTGAAGCTTTCTTT.